This note documents a single TCR beta chain sequence. The entry originates in a study of OX40 agonist ivuxolimab in advanced cancers. V lost 5 bases and J lost 8; bases outside the gene matches: 10. The CDR3 length is 15 residues. Looked up from germline, CDR1 is MNHEY and CDR2 is SVGAGI. Measured with immunoSEQ multiplex PCR; TCRdb has only the in-frame clones, and not every one. This repertoire shows about 65,000 clones, around 90% found once; its top ten account for over 0.35%. This receptor was taken from an adult with an advanced solid tumor such as melanoma, head and neck, liver or kidney cancer. The chain combines TRBV6-5 with TRBJ2-1; TRBD1 aligns across 9 bases. This specimen was CD4+ or CD8+ T cells sorted from blood, taken in a trial of the OX40 agonist ivuxolimab. The CDR3 reads CASSQRQGGFDEQFF. CDR3 nucleotides: TGTGCCAGCAGTCAAAGACAGGGGGGTTTCGATGAGCAGTTCTTC.